The clone carrying this T cell receptor beta chain appeared a few times. This entry is derived from a study of blood T cells in healthy people across ages. A sample-barcoded 5' primer and a J-beta primer mix were used in a second PCR of about 6 to 12 cycles. TCRdb re-analysed the 5' RACE reads in MiXCR, keeping a single row per CDR3 protein. Here the sample spans some 690,000 distinct CDR3 sequences, 22% being singletons. This sequence was found in a man aged 65-85 years in good health. The specimen sequenced was blood.

The DNA for the CDR3 is TGTGCCAGCAGTTTAACTAGTTTATCAGTTGAGCAGTTCTTC. It yields the protein CASSLTSLSVEQFF. The chain links TRBV12-3 or TRBV12-4 to TRBJ2-7; TRBD2 might be the D (5 bases). The assigned J gene may be wrong: the sequence end matches TRBJ2-1 better. The CDR3 sequence is 14 residues long.